One T cell receptor beta chain is described in this entry. This sample is drawn from a study of patients and donors after allogeneic stem cell transplantation. V lost 2 bases, J lost 7 bases, and 14 bases stayed unmatched. From germline, CDR1 is SNHLY and CDR2 FYNNEI. The CDR3 runs to 17 residues. A single record per CDR3 protein comes from TCRdb applying MiXCR to the RT-PCR reads. The repertoire consists of fewer than 500,000 distinct CDR3 sequences, with around 15% occurring once and the leading ten covering less than 9.5%. Material for sequencing was blood, either unsorted or a sorted T cell fraction (not recorded which). V gene TRBV2 combines with J gene TRBJ2-3, with 8 bases identical to TRBD2. The TCR originated in a human donor who was either an allogeneic HSCT recipient or a stem cell or donor lymphocyte infusion donor (not recorded which). It is not recorded whose cells these are; they may come from a transplant donor. This CDR3 is CASSELGLGGRRNTQYF. CDR3 nucleotides: TGTGCCAGCAGTGAACTAGGACTAGGCGGGAGGCGGAATACGCAGTATTTT.